The 5 T cell receptor beta chains below come from one sample, sequenced in a study of radiation and T cells in renal cell carcinoma. Time point noted: blood 4 weeks post-SBRT, at nephrectomy. Sample treatment: 15 Gy SBRT to primary tumor, nephrectomy 4 weeks later. Sequencing was performed with immunoSEQ multiplex PCR; in TCRdb, only in-frame clones are kept and a portion is missing. This sample yields 60,000 to 75,000 clones, of which more than 60% are seen a single time; around 7% belongs to the top ten. The source was blood, collected from a patient whose treatment included radiotherapy and nephrectomy. The source is a man aged 60 to 69 with renal cell carcinoma.

The genes are TRBV11-3 and TRBJ2-1; the D gene is possibly TRBD2 (5 bases). Germline values: CDR1 SGHNT, CDR2 YENEEA. V gave up 5 bases and J gave up 15 bases, with 14 bases separating them. The CDR3 loop spans 11 amino acids. The CDR3 protein is CASSPGIGRFF. The CDR3, as DNA: TGTGCCAGCAGCCCGGGGATAGGTAGGTTCTTC.

The chain joins TRBV19 to TRBJ2-5; 11 bases agree with TRBD2. V was pared by 1 base and J by 7 bases, with 5 bases of the junction left unmatched. From germline, CDR1 is LNHDA and CDR2 SQIVND (reference sequence). The CDR3 loop spans 15 amino acids. CDR3 sequence (DNA): TGTGCCAGTAGTATAGTTATCGGGACTAGCGGGACCCAGTACTTC. This encodes CASSIVIGTSGTQYF. Using reference TRBV19 and TRBJ2-5 for the parts outside the CDR3, the full variable domain is DGGITQSPKYLFRKEGQNVTLSCEQNLNHDAMYWYRQDPGQGLRLIYYSQIVNDFQKGDIAEGYSVSREKKESFPLTVTSAQKNPTAFYLCASSIVIGTSGTQYFGPGTRLLVL.

This clone has only a few counts. This chain uses TRBV7-9 with TRBJ1-1, with D possibly matching TRBD1 (5 bases). CDR3 length: 13 amino acids. V shed 2 bases and J shed 1 base, with 5 bases lying between them. CDR1 and CDR2 (germline): SEHNR, FQNEAQ (reference sequence). Here the CDR3 DNA reads TGTGCCAGCAGCTTACAGGGGAACACTGAAGCTTTCTTT. It yields the protein CASSLQGNTEAFF.

The rearrangement joins TRBV12-5 to TRBJ2-7; possibly TRBD1 for D (6 bases). This CDR3 region has 13 residues. Germline loops: CDR1 LGHNT, CDR2 FRNRAP. V lost 5 bases and J 2 bases, leaving 10 bases between the germline ends. The chain's CDR3 is CASGMGQTYEQYV. Written as DNA, the CDR3 is TGTGCTAGTGGTATGGGACAAACCTACGAGCAGTACGTC.

The gene calls are TRBV4-3 and TRBJ2-3; D gene ambiguous. CDR3 length: 14 amino acids. From germline, CDR1 is LGHNA and CDR2 YSLEER. The V gene lost 3 bases and the J gene lost 0 bases, with 7 bases spanning the gap. The CDR3: CASSQDVSTDTQYF. The CDR3 region has the DNA TGCGCCAGCAGCCAGGACGTTAGCACAGATACGCAGTATTTT.